The 5 T cell receptor beta chains below come from one sample, sequenced in a study of PD-L1 blockade in urothelial cancer. Repertoires were generated with immunoSEQ multiplex PCR, while TCRdb's copy carries only in-frame clones and drops some. The table shows about 86,000 clones, with about 85% occurring only once. Time point of the sample: pretreatment peripheral blood. This specimen consisted of PBMCs, obtained around atezolizumab (anti-PD-L1) treatment. The origin of the receptors is a man aged 55 to 70 with urothelial cancer.

This sequence joins TRBV7-2 and TRBJ2-7; 7 bases align to TRBD2. Germline CDR1 and CDR2: SGHTA and FQGNSA. V was clipped by 4 bases and J by 0 bases; unmatched bases: 6. There are 15 residues in the CDR3. The DNA of the CDR3 is TGTGCCAGCAGCTCCACGGGGACTACCTCCTACGAGCAGTACTTC. Protein: CASSSTGTTSYEQYF.

The chain employs TRBV6-1 and TRBJ2-6, with D possibly TRBD2 on 6 matching bases. This CDR3 comprises 18 residues. Per germline, CDR1 MNHNS and CDR2 SASEGT. V was pared by 0 bases and J by 0 bases, with 12 bases between. The CDR3 DNA reads as TGTGCCAGCAGTGAAGCCCGACGGGGAGGCTCTGGGGCCAACGTCCTGACTTTC. Residues: CASSEARRGGSGANVLTF.

The chain uses TRBV23-1 and TRBJ2-5; TRBD2 agrees at 9 bases. TRBV23-1 is assigned to the ORF class and has an uncertain function. This CDR3 spans 17 amino acids. The V segment lost 6 bases and the J segment 1 base; nucleotides outside the gene matches: 12. The CDR3 DNA reads TGCGCCAGCAGCCCCTCGGGAACTAGCGGGCTCCAAGAGACCCAGTACTTC. This encodes CASSPSGTSGLQETQYF.

The chain joins TRBV23-1 to TRBJ2-5; a weak D match, TRBD1 (6 bases). TRBV23-1 is recorded as an ORF, its role being uncertain. Trimming cost V 0 bases and J 5 bases, with 16 bases left between them. This CDR3 is 16 amino acids long. CDR3 sequence (DNA): TGCGCCAGCAGTCAATCTTCACGAGGGGGTGGGGAGACCCAGTACTTC. It is translated as CASSQSSRGGGETQYF.

CDR3 sequence (DNA): TGCAGCGTGAAGGGGACAGCGAACACCGGGGAGCTGTTTTTT. Residues: CSVKGTANTGELFF. The J gene is TRBJ2-2, the V gene TRBV29-1; TRBD1 matches at 7 bases. V gave up 6 bases and J gave up 0 bases; unmatched junction bases: 4. Germline V gives CDR1 SQVTM, CDR2 ANQGSEA. This CDR3 has 14 residues.